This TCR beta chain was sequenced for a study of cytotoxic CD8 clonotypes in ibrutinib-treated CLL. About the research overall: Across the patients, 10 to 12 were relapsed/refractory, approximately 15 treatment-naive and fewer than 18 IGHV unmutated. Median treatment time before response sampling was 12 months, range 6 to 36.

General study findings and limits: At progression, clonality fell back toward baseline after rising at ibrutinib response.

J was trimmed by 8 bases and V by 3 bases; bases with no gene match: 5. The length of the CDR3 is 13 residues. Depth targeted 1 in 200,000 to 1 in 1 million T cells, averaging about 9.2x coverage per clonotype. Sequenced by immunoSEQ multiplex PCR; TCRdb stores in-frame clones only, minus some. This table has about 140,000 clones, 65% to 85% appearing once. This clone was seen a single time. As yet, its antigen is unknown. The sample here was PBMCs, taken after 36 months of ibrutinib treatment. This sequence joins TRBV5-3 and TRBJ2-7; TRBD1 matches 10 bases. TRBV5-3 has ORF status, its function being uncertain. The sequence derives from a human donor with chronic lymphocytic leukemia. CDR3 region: CARSCGQGDQQYF. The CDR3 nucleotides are TGTGCCAGAAGCTGCGGACAGGGGGACCAGCAGTACTTC.